The present T cell receptor (beta chain) was sequenced within a study of cytomegalovirus exposure and HLA in healthy donors. Findings and caveats of the study: V segments that were indistinguishable, TRBV6-2 and TRBV6-3 among them, were omitted from analysis.

In the PCR, 60 Vbeta and 13 Jbeta primers were used. TCRdb's table, derived via immunoSEQ multiplex PCR, lists solely in-frame clones and lacks some. The sample includes 150,000 to 200,000 clones, over 60% of them seen just once. The CDR3 runs to 17 residues. The germline V and J ends were trimmed by 0 bases and 1 base, with 17 bases remaining between them. In germline, CDR1 is SGHRS, CDR2 YFSETQ. This clone has a single count. No antigen is known for it. Likely unrecorded immune exposures existed in these nominally healthy donors. V usage is TRBV5-1 and J usage is TRBJ2-7, with D possibly TRBD1 on 5 matching bases. This TCR was recovered from a woman between 50 and 59 years old in good health and CMV-seropositive. The sample consisted of PBMCs. The CDR3 region has the DNA TGCGCCAGCAGCTTGGCCGCCTCCTTGACAGCTTCCTACGAGCAGTACTTC. Its protein is CASSLAASLTASYEQYF.